The 26 T cell receptor beta chains below all came from one sample that was sequenced in a study of PD-L1 blockade in urothelial cancer. Sequencing used immunoSEQ multiplex PCR; TCRdb keeps in-frame clones, though not all of them. The top ten clones hold 14% of a sample with about 43,000 clones, approximately 90% of them seen once. The sequenced sample was PBMCs, obtained around atezolizumab (anti-PD-L1) treatment. The receptors derive from a woman aged 60 to 75 with urothelial cancer.

The chain links TRBV6-6 to TRBJ1-2; perhaps TRBD1 as D (6 bases). Trimming removed 6 bases at V and 2 bases at J, with 16 bases between. Germline V gene data show CDR1 as MNHNY and CDR2 as SVGAGI (reference sequence). The CDR3 has 15 amino acids. The CDR3 reads CASRKWTDSNYGYTF. Here the CDR3 DNA reads TGTGCCAGCAGGAAGTGGACAGACTCAAACTATGGCTACACCTTC.

The V gene is TRBV18, the J gene TRBJ1-2, with 10 bases aligning to TRBD1. This CDR3 is built from 14 residues. Germline lookup yields CDR1 KGHSH and CDR2 LQKENI. The V and J ends lost 6 bases and 5 bases, in that order; junction bases with no gene match: 6. CDR3 bases: TGTGCCAGCTCGGACGGACAGGGGGTTTATGGCTACACCTTC. Its translation: CASSDGQGVYGYTF.

J is TRBJ2-7 and V is TRBV28, with D hard to call. The CDR3 extends over 11 amino acids. V lost 4 bases and J lost 4, with 5 bases in between. Looked up from germline, CDR1 is MDHEN and CDR2 is SYDVKM. The CDR3 reads CASSSHYEQYF. In DNA, the CDR3 is TGTGCCAGCAGTTCCCATTACGAGCAGTACTTC.

V usage is TRBV6-5 and J usage is TRBJ1-1; TRBD1 matches at 7 bases. J gave up 8 bases and V 6 bases, and 12 bases lay outside the gene matches. From germline, CDR1 is MNHEY and CDR2 SVGAGI. This CDR3 has 14 amino acids. CDR3 region: CASRATTGPFEAFF. CDR3 bases: TGTGCCAGCAGGGCAACGACAGGGCCTTTCGAAGCTTTCTTT.

The rearrangement joins TRBV19 to TRBJ1-6; 7 bases are a match to TRBD1. The germline gives CDR1 LNHDA, CDR2 SQIVND (reference sequence). The CDR3 covers 14 residues. J was trimmed by 8 bases and V by 6 bases; bases with no gene match: 7. The CDR3 DNA is TGTGCCAGTAGCCCTAGACAGGGCCATTCACCCCTCCACTTT. Its translation: CASSPRQGHSPLHF.

This chain connects TRBV7-6 to TRBJ1-2, with TRBD1 matching 7 bases. The CDR3 covers 17 residues. The trim removed 5 bases at V and 8 bases at J, leaving 20 bases unmatched. CDR1 and CDR2 from the germline V gene are SGHVS and FNYEAQ. CDR3 DNA: TGTGCCAGCAGCCCCCGAGACAGGGTCGAGCTTGGTAACGGCTACACCTTC. The encoded protein is CASSPRDRVELGNGYTF.

The chain joins TRBV12-2 to TRBJ2-7; the D segment call TRBD2 is taken from the table without a DNA check. TRBV12-2 is shown as a pseudogene. This CDR3 is built from 16 residues. The CDR3 spells CASRLKAGGVSYEQYF. The CDR3 DNA reads as TGTGCAAGTCGCTTAAAGGCGGGAGGGGTCTCCTACGAGCAGTACTTC.

The rearrangement joins TRBV18 to TRBJ2-7; D uncertain. V was trimmed by 6 bases and J by 5 bases, leaving 11 bases between them. The CDR3 has 12 amino acids. Germline CDR1 KGHSH, CDR2 LQKENI. The CDR3, as DNA: TGTGCCAGCTCCCACGCCCGAGACGAGCAGTACTTC. Its translation is CASSHARDEQYF.

V usage is TRBV4-1 and J usage is TRBJ1-5, with D perhaps TRBD1 (5 bases). Trimming stripped 2 bases from V and 9 bases from J, with 20 bases between. Per the germline V gene, CDR1 is MGHRA and CDR2 is YSYEKL. CDR3 length equals 16 residues. In DNA form, the CDR3 reads TGCGCCAGCAGCCAACTGGTGGGGGGTCGCGTGGGGCCCCAGCATTTT. Amino acid sequence: CASSQLVGGRVGPQHF.

The chain combines TRBV5-4 with TRBJ2-3; 8 positions match TRBD1. This CDR3 spans 15 amino acids. Trimming took 2 bases from V and 2 from J; bases not matched to a gene: 4. CDR1 SGHNT and CDR2 YYREEE come from the germline V gene (reference sequence). CDR3 amino acids: CASSFKTGVTDTQYF. The DNA for the CDR3 is TGTGCCAGCAGCTTTAAGACAGGGGTCACAGATACGCAGTATTTT.

This sequence joins TRBV5-6 and TRBJ1-1; the D gene is possibly TRBD1 (5 bases). Trimming removed 0 bases at V and 3 bases at J, with 9 bases between. CDR3 length: 14 residues. Looked up from germline, CDR1 is SGHDT and CDR2 is YYEEEE. CDR3 sequence reads: CASSLVGVDTEAFF. CDR3 sequence (DNA): TGTGCCAGCAGCTTGGTAGGGGTGGACACTGAAGCTTTCTTT.

This sequence joins TRBV27 and TRBJ2-3, with D possibly being TRBD1 (6 bases). Germline CDR1 and CDR2: MNHEY and SMNVEV (reference sequence). There are 15 residues in the CDR3. Trimming left V 5 bases short and J 2 bases short, with 14 bases between. CDR3 sequence reads: CASSVTGILTDTQYF. The DNA for the CDR3 is TGTGCCAGCAGTGTCACAGGGATCCTCACAGATACGCAGTATTTT.

V is TRBV9 and J is TRBJ2-7, with 10 bases that match TRBD2. The junction had 0 bases not matched to a gene; V was cut back by 0 bases and J by 6 bases. This CDR3 has 13 residues. Germline CDR1 SGDLS, CDR2 YYNGEE. The CDR3 reads CASSVGLAGEQYF. The CDR3 DNA is TGTGCCAGCAGCGTAGGACTAGCGGGCGAGCAGTACTTC.

This clone has a single count. The genes are TRBV7-2 and TRBJ2-3; TRBD2 is a possible D gene (7 bases). Germline CDR1 and CDR2: SGHTA and FQGNSA. Trimming pared 8 bases from V and 1 base from J, leaving 19 bases between. The CDR3 is 16 amino acids. DNA of the CDR3: TGTGCCAGCGTAGGTGGCGGGGGCTCGCGCACAGATACGCAGTATTTT. Translation: CASVGGGGSRTDTQYF.

The chain combines TRBV7-2 with TRBJ2-1; the match to TRBD2 covers 8 bases. The CDR3 is made up of 14 amino acids. Germline CDR1 and CDR2: SGHTA and FQGNSA. The V gene end was trimmed by 5 bases and the J gene end by 7 bases; junction bases not matched to a gene: 7. The CDR3 sequence is CASSQAGGMNEQFF. The CDR3 region has the DNA TGTGCCAGCAGCCAGGCGGGAGGTATGAATGAGCAGTTCTTC.

V usage is TRBV5-4 and J usage is TRBJ2-1; 8 bases agree with TRBD1. Germline lookup yields CDR1 SGHNT and CDR2 YYREEE (reference sequence). V trimming: 3 bases; J trimming: 9 bases; junction bases outside the gene matches: 5. CDR3 length equals 13 residues. The CDR3, as DNA: TGTGCCAGCAGCTCGCGGACAGGGACTGAGCAGTTCTTC. As protein: CASSSRTGTEQFF.

J is TRBJ2-2 and V is TRBV9, with 7 bases lining up with TRBD2. Trimming cost V 2 bases and J 2 bases; bases outside gene matches: 6. The CDR3 loop spans 16 amino acids. Germline V lookup: CDR1 SGDLS, CDR2 YYNGEE. In nucleotides, the CDR3 is TGTGCCAGCAGCGTTGGAGGGAGGGGTAACACCGGGGAGCTGTTTTTT. This encodes CASSVGGRGNTGELFF.

This chain uses TRBV4-3 with TRBJ2-3; D is possibly TRBD2 (6 bases). There are 13 residues in the CDR3. Germline-derived CDR1 and CDR2 are LGHNA and YSLEER. Trimming shortened V by 0 bases and J by 5 bases, and 6 bases separated the two germline ends. Here the CDR3 reads CASSQDSGDTQYF. In DNA form, the CDR3 reads TGCGCCAGCAGCCAAGATAGCGGAGATACGCAGTATTTT.

The CDR3 region is CASSIRLRGAGNTEAFF. The CDR3 DNA sequence: TGTGCCAGTAGTATACGCCTCAGGGGGGCAGGGAACACTGAAGCTTTCTTT. V and J are TRBV19 and TRBJ1-1; TRBD1 aligns across 7 bases. V was pared by 2 bases and J by 1 base, with 10 bases of the junction left unmatched. The CDR3 runs to 17 residues. Per germline, CDR1 LNHDA and CDR2 SQIVND (reference sequence).

The rearrangement links TRBV9 to TRBJ1-2, with D unclear. With 6 bases removed from V and 0 bases from J, the gap between germline ends came to 12 bases. This CDR3 spans 14 amino acids. Germline V gene data show CDR1 as SGDLS and CDR2 as YYNGEE. The CDR3 sequence: CASTRGEANYGYTF. The CDR3 coding sequence is TGTGCCAGCACCCGCGGGGAAGCTAACTATGGCTACACCTTC.

The chain carries TRBV4-3 and TRBJ1-4; 10 bases are shared with TRBD1. V gave up 0 bases and J gave up 8 bases; unmatched junction bases: 6. The CDR3 contains 16 residues. Germline CDR1 is LGHNA and CDR2 is YSLEER. The CDR3 DNA reads TGCGCCAGCAGCCAAGATCTGACAGGGGGCGCGGAAAAACTGTTTTTT. Its protein product is CASSQDLTGGAEKLFF.

V usage is TRBV5-4 and J usage is TRBJ2-3, with 7 bases lining up with TRBD1. From germline, CDR1 is SGHNT and CDR2 YYREEE (reference sequence). This CDR3 has 15 amino acids. The ends lost 1 base at V and 0 bases at J; junction bases unmatched: 2. The CDR3 reads CASSLWDRSTDTQYF. The CDR3 nucleotides are TGTGCCAGCAGCTTGTGGGACAGAAGCACAGATACGCAGTATTTT.

The rearrangement links TRBV9 to TRBJ1-2; 10 bases map to TRBD1. V lost 3 bases to trimming and J lost 8 bases; unmatched junction nucleotides: 10. CDR1 is SGDLS, CDR2 YYNGEE, per germline. This CDR3 is 15 amino acids long. This chain's CDR3 is CASSETGTGASGYTF. The CDR3 nucleotides are TGTGCCAGCAGCGAAACCGGGACAGGGGCCTCCGGCTACACCTTC.

This clone ranks as medium-sized. The chain recombines TRBV7-9 with TRBJ2-3; 7 nucleotides agree with TRBD2. The CDR3 runs 14 residues. Per the germline V gene, CDR1 is SEHNR and CDR2 is FQNEAQ (reference sequence). The V gene end was trimmed by 5 bases and the J gene end by 6 bases; junction bases not matched to a gene: 8. The CDR3 is CASSPWTSTDTQYF. CDR3 coding DNA: TGTGCCAGCAGCCCGTGGACTAGTACTGATACGCAGTATTTT. Together with reference TRBV7-9 and TRBJ2-3, the CDR3 gives the full variable domain: DTGVSQNPRHKITKRGQNVTFRCDPISEHNRLYWYRQTLGQGPEFLTYFQNEAQLEKSRLLSDRFSAERPKGSFSTLEIQRTEQGDSAMYLCASSPWTSTDTQYFGPGTRLTVL.

The genes are TRBV28 and TRBJ2-7; D perhaps matches TRBD1 (5 bases). V was clipped by 3 bases and J by 0 bases, with 9 bases between them. The V gene's germline CDR1 is MDHEN and CDR2 SYDVKM. The CDR3 loop spans 14 amino acids. The chain's CDR3 is CASSLLGLSYEQYF. The CDR3 bases are TGTGCCAGCAGTTTGTTGGGGCTCTCCTACGAGCAGTACTTC.

The rearrangement links TRBV4-3 to TRBJ2-5; TRBD1 matches at 7 bases. V shed 4 bases, J shed 4 bases, and the junction held 9 bases outside the gene matches. The CDR3 has 15 amino acids. CDR1 is LGHNA, CDR2 YSLEER, per germline. CDR3 sequence: CASSLQGQSGETQYF. The CDR3 region has the DNA TGCGCCAGCAGCCTCCAGGGACAGTCCGGAGAGACCCAGTACTTC.